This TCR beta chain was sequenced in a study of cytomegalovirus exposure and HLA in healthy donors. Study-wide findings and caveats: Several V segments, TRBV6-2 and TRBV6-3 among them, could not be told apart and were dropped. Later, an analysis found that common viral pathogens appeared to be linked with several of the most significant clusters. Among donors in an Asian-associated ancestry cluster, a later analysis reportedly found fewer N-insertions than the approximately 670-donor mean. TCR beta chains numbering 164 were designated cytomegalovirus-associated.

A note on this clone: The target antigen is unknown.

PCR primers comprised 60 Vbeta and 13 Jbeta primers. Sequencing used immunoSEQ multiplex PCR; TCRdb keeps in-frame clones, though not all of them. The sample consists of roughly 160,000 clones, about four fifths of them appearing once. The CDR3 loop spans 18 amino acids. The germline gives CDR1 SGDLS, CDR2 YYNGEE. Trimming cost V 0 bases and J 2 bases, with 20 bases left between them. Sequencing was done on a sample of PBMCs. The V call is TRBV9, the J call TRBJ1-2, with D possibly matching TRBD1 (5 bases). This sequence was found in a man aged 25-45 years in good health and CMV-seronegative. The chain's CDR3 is CASSVGARGAPGNYGYTF. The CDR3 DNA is TGTGCCAGCAGCGTAGGCGCTCGCGGGGCCCCCGGCAACTATGGCTACACCTTC.